The 32 T cell receptor beta chains in this list originate from one sample, sequenced in a study of blood T cells in healthy people across ages. Next came a second PCR, run for about 7 to 12 cycles, which used a sample-barcoded 5' primer along with a J-beta primer mix. Using its own MiXCR run on the 5' RACE reads, TCRdb lists one record per CDR3 protein. The data contain 700,000 to 900,000 distinct CDR3 sequences, 50% to 65% of them singletons. Sequenced sample: blood. These TCRs come from a man at least 80 years old in good health.

This clonotype has a count of ten or more. The chain employs TRBV13 and TRBJ2-1, with TRBD2 matching over 11 bases. This CDR3 region has 15 residues. The ends lost 5 bases at V and 5 bases at J; junction bases unmatched: 5. The germline CDR1 and CDR2 sequences are PRHDT and FYEKMQ (reference sequence). The CDR3 DNA reads as TGTGCCAGCAGCCCCCGACTAGCGGGGAACAATGAGCAGTTCTTC. Its protein product is CASSPRLAGNNEQFF.

The chain combines TRBV12-3 or TRBV12-4 with TRBJ2-7, with TRBD2 matching 7 bases. CDR3 length: 16 residues. The trim removed 1 base at V and 4 bases at J, leaving 10 bases unmatched. CDR3 coding DNA: TGTGCCAGCAGTTTAGGCGGGAGTGGGTTCCGGTACGAGCAGTACTTC. Amino acids: CASSLGGSGFRYEQYF.

This clonotype was seen more than once but under ten times. The CDR3 here is CASSLRAGDSYEQYF. CDR3 coding DNA: TGTGCCAGCAGCTTGCGAGCGGGAGATTCCTACGAGCAGTACTTC. V and J are TRBV7-2 and TRBJ2-7, with 8 bases identical to TRBD2. V lost 3 bases, J lost 1 base, and 5 bases stayed unmatched. Germline CDR1 SGHTA, CDR2 FQGNSA. The CDR3 contains 15 residues.

The CDR3 sequence is CASSQLAGAGYTF. In DNA form, the CDR3 reads TGCGCCAGCAGCCAGCTGGCCGGGGCCGGCTACACCTTC. J is TRBJ1-2 and V is TRBV4-1; possible D gene TRBD1, 5 bases. In germline, CDR1 is MGHRA, CDR2 YSYEKL. Trimming shortened V by 3 bases and J by 8 bases, and 13 bases separated the two germline ends. The length of the CDR3 is 13 residues.

The rearrangement uses TRBV6-5 and TRBJ2-5, with 7 bases lining up with TRBD1. The J call could be wrong; TRBJ2-7 is a better fit for the DNA end. Germline CDR1 MNHEY, CDR2 SVGAGI. This CDR3 region has 17 residues. This CDR3 is CASSYSGAGTASTEQYF. The DNA for the CDR3 is TGTGCCAGCAGTTACTCGGGAGCCGGGACAGCCTCGACCGAGCAGTACTTC.

There are a few counts of this clonotype. This rearrangement joins TRBV4-2 to TRBJ2-5; TRBD2 aligns across 8 bases. The germline gives CDR1 LGHNA, CDR2 YNFKEQ. CDR3 length: 14 amino acids. With V trimmed by 4 bases and J by 2 bases, 3 bases remained unmatched. The CDR3 loop reads CASSPTSEQETQYF. CDR3 nucleotides: TGTGCCAGCAGCCCGACTAGCGAACAAGAGACCCAGTACTTC.

The chain recombines TRBV10-3 with TRBJ2-1, with unresolved D. CDR3 length: 17 amino acids. The germline CDR1 and CDR2 sequences are ENHRY and SYGVKD. V lost 0 bases and J 0 bases, leaving 12 bases between the germline ends. The CDR3 DNA follows: TGTGCCATCAGTGAGTCGCCCGACTGGAGCTCCTACAATGAGCAGTTCTTC. This gives the protein CAISESPDWSSYNEQFF.

This chain connects TRBV15 to TRBJ2-1, with TRBD1 identical over 9 bases. The V gene's germline CDR1 is LNHNV and CDR2 YYDKDF (reference sequence). The V segment lost 0 bases and the J segment 8 bases; nucleotides outside the gene matches: 5. The length of the CDR3 is 15 residues. DNA for the CDR3: TGTGCCACCAGCAGAGAGGGGACAGGGTTTGATGAGCAGTTCTTC. Translation gives CATSREGTGFDEQFF.

The chain combines TRBV3-1 with TRBJ2-1; perhaps TRBD2 as D (7 bases). The CDR3 loop spans 18 amino acids. The V end was cut by 0 bases, the J end by 6 bases, with 21 bases between. CDR1 and CDR2 from the germline V gene are LGHDT and YNNKEL (reference sequence). The CDR3: CASSQDRGLAGASNEQFF. For the CDR3, the DNA is TGTGCCAGCAGCCAAGATCGGGGGCTGGCGGGAGCGAGCAATGAGCAGTTCTTC.

This clonotype was counted between two and nine times. J is TRBJ2-7 and V is TRBV11-1; D may be TRBD1 (5 bases). The CDR3 contains 13 residues. The V gene's germline CDR1 is SGHAT and CDR2 FQDESV (reference sequence). The V gene lost 7 bases and the J gene lost 5 bases, with 15 bases spanning the gap. CDR3 bases: TGTGCCAGCAATCAGGGATCTCCGGACGAGCAGTACTTC. Encoded protein: CASNQGSPDEQYF.

V is TRBV16 and J is TRBJ2-4; no definite D call. The V end lost 4 bases, the J end lost 6 bases, and 13 bases lay between the germline ends. The CDR3 consists of 14 residues. Germline V gene lookup returns CDR1 KGHSY and CDR2 FQNENV. The CDR3 nucleotides are TGTGCCAGCAGCCCTACAACTACGGGAAACATTCAGTACTTC. It encodes CASSPTTTGNIQYF.

In the case of this clonotype: A much more abundant neighbour one base away suggests this may be a read error. The CDR3 sequence is CAIRGQGDTEAFF. The CDR3 DNA reads TGTGCCATCAGGGGACAGGGGGACACTGAAGCTTTCTTT. The chain combines TRBV10-3 with TRBJ1-1; 11 bases are shared with TRBD1. This CDR3 has 13 residues. Germline V gives CDR1 ENHRY, CDR2 SYGVKD. V lost 6 bases, J lost 3 bases, and 0 bases stayed unmatched.

This chain links TRBV27 with TRBJ2-7; 8 bases match TRBD2. With 5 bases clipped from V and 5 bases from J, the junction kept 8 bases outside the gene matches. Germline V gene sequence: CDR1 MNHEY, CDR2 SMNVEV (reference sequence). CDR3 length equals 14 residues. Here the CDR3 DNA reads TGTGCCAGCAGTACGCCGGGAGGGTCCGACGAGCAGTACTTC. It is translated as CASSTPGGSDEQYF.

The chain joins TRBV4-1 to TRBJ2-4; D is perhaps TRBD2 (6 bases). Germline loops: CDR1 MGHRA, CDR2 YSYEKL. The germline V and J ends were trimmed by 1 base and 7 bases, with 8 bases remaining between them. This CDR3 contains 13 residues. The CDR3 is CASSQAGVNIQYF. The CDR3 DNA follows: TGCGCCAGCAGCCAAGCGGGAGTCAACATTCAGTACTTC.

There are a few counts of this clonotype. The genes are TRBV29-1 and TRBJ1-1, with D possibly TRBD1 on 6 matching bases. The CDR3 runs to 14 residues. Germline assignment: CDR1 SQVTM and CDR2 ANQGSEA. Trimming cost V 4 bases and J 4 bases, with 16 bases left between them. The CDR3 nucleotides are TGCAGCGTTGTAGGTAGGACAGCGGTCACTGAAGCTTTCTTT. Its translation is CSVVGRTAVTEAFF.

This clonotype showed up just a few times. The CDR3 reads CASSLGTGVGEQYF. CDR3 nucleotide sequence: TGTGCCAGCAGCTTGGGCACAGGGGTTGGCGAGCAGTACTTC. The chain employs TRBV7-2 and TRBJ2-7, with TRBD1 matching 7 bases. From germline, CDR1 is SGHTA and CDR2 FQGNSA. The CDR3 loop spans 14 amino acids. The ends lost 3 bases at V and 6 bases at J; junction bases unmatched: 8.

This clonotype was seen more than once but under ten times. The chain joins TRBV18 to TRBJ1-2; perhaps TRBD1 as D (6 bases). The CDR3 has 17 amino acids. Germline V gene data show CDR1 as KGHSH and CDR2 as LQKENI. V lost 3 bases to trimming and J lost 2 bases, with 19 bases between them. Here the CDR3 reads CASSPEPQQGKNYGYTF. CDR3 bases: TGTGCCAGCTCACCTGAACCCCAGCAGGGGAAGAACTATGGCTACACCTTC.

The genes are TRBV6-5 and TRBJ2-3, with D unresolved. Germline V gene lookup returns CDR1 MNHEY and CDR2 SVGAGI. This CDR3 has 15 amino acids. Deletions cut 6 bases from V and 0 bases from J, with 13 bases between. CDR3 residues: CASRAPGASTDTQYF. DNA of the CDR3: TGTGCCAGCAGGGCCCCAGGAGCTAGCACAGATACGCAGTATTTT.

The chain links TRBV13 to TRBJ2-5, with D tentatively TRBD1 or TRBD2 (5 bases each). CDR1 is PRHDT and CDR2 is FYEKMQ in the germline V gene (reference sequence). This CDR3 is 16 amino acids long. V gave up 2 bases and J gave up 3 bases, with 16 bases separating them. CDR3 protein: CASSLFQGEEEETQYF. In nucleotides, the CDR3 is TGTGCCAGCAGCTTATTCCAGGGAGAGGAAGAAGAGACCCAGTACTTC.

The chain recombines TRBV14 with TRBJ2-1; 10 bases align to TRBD1. The trim removed 0 bases at V and 5 bases at J, leaving 10 bases unmatched. Germline-derived CDR1 and CDR2 are SGHDN and FVKESK. This CDR3 has 18 amino acids. The CDR3 DNA is TGTGCCAGCAGCCAAGAGCGCTGGATCGGGACAGGGGACAATGAGCAGTTCTTC. Amino acid sequence: CASSQERWIGTGDNEQFF.

In its sample, this clonotype was seen many times. The chain recombines TRBV7-2 with TRBJ1-5; the match to TRBD1 covers 7 bases. Per the germline V gene, CDR1 is SGHTA and CDR2 is FQGNSA. V lost 5 bases, J lost 4 bases, and 8 bases stayed unmatched. CDR3 size: 15 residues. CDR3 DNA sequence: TGTGCCAGCAGCGTAGGCGTGGGACAGAATCAGCCCCAGCATTTT. It is translated as CASSVGVGQNQPQHF.

The chain employs TRBV6-5 and TRBJ2-1; 8 bases line up with TRBD1. The germline V gene encodes CDR1 MNHEY and CDR2 SVGAGI. The CDR3 has 12 residues. With V trimmed by 6 bases and J by 12 bases, 7 bases remained unmatched. The CDR3 coding sequence is TGTGCCAGCAGCACCCGACAGGGGTGGCAGTTCTTC. Its translation is CASSTRQGWQFF.

The chain joins TRBV5-1 to TRBJ2-5, with TRBD1 matching 9 bases. The length of the CDR3 is 13 residues. Germline V gives CDR1 SGHRS, CDR2 YFSETQ. V lost 6 bases, J lost 2 bases, and 2 bases stayed unmatched. The CDR3 nucleotides are TGCGCCAGCATGGGACAGGGACAAGAGACCCAGTACTTC. It encodes CASMGQGQETQYF.

V and J are TRBV5-5 and TRBJ2-1; the D call may be TRBD1 or TRBD2 (6 bases each). The CDR3 is 15 residues long. V lost 0 bases to trimming and J lost 8 bases, with 15 bases between them. Germline-derived CDR1 and CDR2 are SGHKS and YYEKEE (reference sequence). DNA of the CDR3: TGTGCCAGCAGCTTGGACGGGGGCGGGGTATATGAGCAGTTCTTC. Translated, it gives CASSLDGGGVYEQFF.

The chain is built from TRBV24-1 and TRBJ2-5, with D maybe TRBD1 (6 bases). The DNA matches TRBJ2-7 better at its end, which makes the J call doubtful. The CDR3 is 15 residues long. Germline assignment: CDR1 KGHDR and CDR2 SFDVKD. The CDR3 is CATSDPRTDNYEQYF. The CDR3 bases are TGTGCCACCAGTGATCCTCGGACAGATAACTACGAGCAGTACTTC.

The rearrangement links TRBV2 to TRBJ2-1; D not resolved. Between the trimmed V and J ends, which lost 3 bases and 3 bases, there was a span of 9 bases. CDR3 length: 14 amino acids. Germline CDR1 SNHLY, CDR2 FYNNEI. CDR3: CASSEQGSYNEQFF. Here the CDR3 DNA reads TGTGCCAGCAGTGAGCAAGGCAGCTACAATGAGCAGTTCTTC. The full variable domain, its missing parts supplied by reference TRBV2 and TRBJ2-1, is EPEVTQTPSHQVTQMGQEVILRCVPISNHLYFYWYRQILGQKVEFLVSFYNNEISEKSEIFDDQFSVERPDGSNFTLKIRSTKLEDSAMYFCASSEQGSYNEQFFGPGTRLTVL.

CDR3 sequence reads: CASSLIALTGGIREYAYF. The CDR3 DNA reads as TGTGCCAGCAGCTTAATAGCCCTGACCGGCGGGATCAGGGAATACGCGTATTTT. The chain employs TRBV11-2 and TRBJ2-3, with a weak D call TRBD2 (6 bases). V lost 2 bases and J lost 14, with 32 bases in between. Germline loops: CDR1 SGHAT, CDR2 FQNNGV. The CDR3 has 18 residues.

On this clonotype: At one boundary the junction diverges from the germline segment, which might be a read error. This rearrangement joins TRBV12-3 or TRBV12-4 to TRBJ2-7; perhaps D is TRBD1 or TRBD2 (6 bases each). This CDR3 is 13 amino acids long. This CDR3 is CACSPWRGAEQYF. CDR3 in DNA: TGTGCCTGCAGTCCCTGGAGGGGGGCCGAGCAGTACTTC.

This rearrangement joins TRBV9 to TRBJ1-1, with D unresolved. The germline V and J ends were trimmed by 0 bases and 0 bases, with 9 bases remaining between them. This CDR3 contains 15 residues. Germline V gives CDR1 SGDLS, CDR2 YYNGEE. CDR3 in DNA: TGTGCCAGCAGCGTAGGCGGGCAGATGAACACTGAAGCTTTCTTT. Amino acids: CASSVGGQMNTEAFF.

The chain couples TRBV7-2 to TRBJ1-1; D may be TRBD1 (6 bases). CDR3 length equals 14 residues. V was trimmed by 3 bases and J by 5 bases, leaving 13 bases between them. Germline loops: CDR1 SGHTA, CDR2 FQGNSA. The CDR3 spells CASSFFGGRTEAFF. CDR3 coding DNA: TGTGCCAGCAGCTTTTTTGGGGGCAGGACTGAAGCTTTCTTT. The full variable domain, in which reference TRBV7-2 and TRBJ1-1 provide the parts outside the CDR3, is GAGVSQSPSNKVTEKGKDVELRCDPISGHTALYWYRQSLGQGLEFLIYFQGNSAPDKSGLPSDRFSAERTGGSVSTLTIQRTQQEDSAVYLCASSFFGGRTEAFFGQGTRLTVV.

This clonotype appeared a single time. This chain links TRBV24-1 with TRBJ2-2; 7 nucleotides match TRBD1. The CDR3 sequence is 17 residues long. V shed 2 bases, J shed 4 bases, and the junction held 9 bases outside the gene matches. The germline V gene encodes CDR1 KGHDR and CDR2 SFDVKD. The CDR3 sequence: CATSDSTDRPGTGELFF. For the CDR3, the DNA is TGTGCCACCAGTGATTCGACGGACAGGCCTGGCACCGGGGAGCTGTTTTTT.

This clonotype was observed many times. The V gene is TRBV5-1, the J gene TRBJ2-3; TRBD2 matches 14 bases. After removal of 4 bases from V and 14 bases from J, the junction contained 12 bases not matched to a gene. CDR3 length: 15 amino acids. The germline CDR1 and CDR2 sequences are SGHRS and YFSETQ. The CDR3 coding sequence is TGCGCCAGCAGCCCCGGACTAGCGGGAGGTGGATACGCGTATTTT. It codes for CASSPGLAGGGYAYF. The variable domain in full, with the rest retrieved from reference TRBV5-1 and TRBJ2-3, is KAGVTQTPRYLIKTRGQQVTLSCSPISGHRSVSWYQQTPGQGLQFLFEYFSETQRNKGNFPGRFSGRQFSNSRSEMNVSTLELGDSALYLCASSPGLAGGGYAYFGPGTRLTVL.